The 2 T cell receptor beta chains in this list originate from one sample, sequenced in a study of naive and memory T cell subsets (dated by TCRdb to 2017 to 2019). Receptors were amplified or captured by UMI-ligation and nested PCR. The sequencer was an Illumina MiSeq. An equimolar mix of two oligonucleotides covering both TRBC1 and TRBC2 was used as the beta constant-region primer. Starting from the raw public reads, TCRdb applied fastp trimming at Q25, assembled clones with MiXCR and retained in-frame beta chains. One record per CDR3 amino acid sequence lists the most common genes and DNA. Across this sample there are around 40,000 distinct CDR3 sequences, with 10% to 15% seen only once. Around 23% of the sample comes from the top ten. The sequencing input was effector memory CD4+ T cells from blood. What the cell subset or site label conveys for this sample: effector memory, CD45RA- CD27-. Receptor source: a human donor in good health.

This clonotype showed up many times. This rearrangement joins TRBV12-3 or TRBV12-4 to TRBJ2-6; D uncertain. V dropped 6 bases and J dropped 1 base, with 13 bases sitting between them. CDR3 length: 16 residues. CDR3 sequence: CASRPPQLSGANVLTF. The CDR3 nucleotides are TGTGCCAGCAGACCCCCACAGCTATCTGGGGCCAACGTCCTGACTTTC.

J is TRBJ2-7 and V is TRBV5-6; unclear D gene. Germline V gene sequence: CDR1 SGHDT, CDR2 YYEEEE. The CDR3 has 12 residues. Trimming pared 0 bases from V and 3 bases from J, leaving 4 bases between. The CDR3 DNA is TGTGCCAGCAGCTTGGAGATCTACGAGCAGTACTTC. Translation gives CASSLEIYEQYF.